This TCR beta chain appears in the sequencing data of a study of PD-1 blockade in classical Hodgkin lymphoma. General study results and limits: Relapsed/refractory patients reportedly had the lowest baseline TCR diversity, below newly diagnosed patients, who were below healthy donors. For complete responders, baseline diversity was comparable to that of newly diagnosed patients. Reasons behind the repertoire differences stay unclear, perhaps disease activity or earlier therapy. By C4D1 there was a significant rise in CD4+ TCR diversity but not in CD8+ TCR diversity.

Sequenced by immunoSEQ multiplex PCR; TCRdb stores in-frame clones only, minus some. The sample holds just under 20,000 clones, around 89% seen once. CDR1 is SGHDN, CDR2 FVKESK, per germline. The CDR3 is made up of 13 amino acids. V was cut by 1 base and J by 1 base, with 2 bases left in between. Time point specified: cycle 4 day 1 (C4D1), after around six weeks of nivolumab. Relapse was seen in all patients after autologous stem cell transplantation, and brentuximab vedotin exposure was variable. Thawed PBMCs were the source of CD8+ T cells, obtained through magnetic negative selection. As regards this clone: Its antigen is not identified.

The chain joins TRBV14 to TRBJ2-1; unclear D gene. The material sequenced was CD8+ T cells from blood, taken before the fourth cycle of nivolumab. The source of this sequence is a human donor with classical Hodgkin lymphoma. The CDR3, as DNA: TGTGCCAGCAGCCAAGGGTCCTACAATGAGCAGTTCTTC. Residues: CASSQGSYNEQFF. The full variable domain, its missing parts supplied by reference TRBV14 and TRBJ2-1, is EAGVTQFPSHSVIEKGQTVTLRCDPISGHDNLYWYRRVMGKEIKFLLHFVKESKQDESGMPNNRFLAERTGGTYSTLKVQPAELEDSGVYFCASSQGSYNEQFFGPGTRLTVL.